Listed below are T cell receptor beta chains from one sample, sequenced in a study of cytomegalovirus exposure and HLA in healthy donors. The protocol was immunoSEQ multiplex PCR, while the TCRdb copy is restricted to in-frame clones and leaves out a portion. The sample lists some 220,000 clones, around 88% occurring once. The sample taken for sequencing was PBMCs. The receptors shown here come from a woman between 18 and 30 years old in good health and CMV-seronegative. Each CDR3 is given with its conserved first and last residue. D genes are given only for firm matches. Expanded clones are given a class, and other clones once, few, many or no size at all.

d_call	v_call	j_call	clone_size	cdr3_aa	cdr3_nt
TRBD1	TRBV6-9	TRBJ2-7	NA	CASSYRDRFYEQYF	TGTGCCAGCAGTTACCGGGACAGGTTCTACGAGCAGTACTTC
TRBD2	TRBV10-3	TRBJ2-7	NA	CAISERWGGTYEQYF	TGTGCCATCAGTGAAAGGTGGGGGGGAACCTACGAGCAGTACTTC
TRBD2	TRBV18	TRBJ2-3	NA	CASSPTSGGALDTQYF	TGTGCCAGCTCACCGACTAGCGGGGGGGCCCTGGATACGCAGTATTTT
NA	TRBV28	TRBJ2-5	NA	CATLRAPQGTQYF	TGTGCCACATTACGAGCCCCCCAGGGGACCCAGTACTTC
NA	TRBV27	TRBJ1-2	NA	CASSLSPEGYGYTF	TGTGCCAGCAGTTTATCCCCGGAGGGCTATGGCTACACCTTC
TRBD1	TRBV27	TRBJ1-4	NA	CASSFLGQGSEKLFF	TGTGCCAGCAGTTTCTTGGGACAGGGGAGTGAAAAACTGTTTTTT
NA	TRBV27	TRBJ2-7	NA	CASRTSLGEAYEQYF	TGTGCCAGCAGGACTTCTTTAGGGGAGGCCTACGAGCAGTACTTC
TRBD2	TRBV7-9	TRBJ2-7	NA	CASSALAGGRSYEQYF	TGTGCCAGCAGCGCTTTGGCGGGGGGTCGGTCCTACGAGCAGTACTTC
NA	TRBV2	TRBJ1-4	NA	CASSEAREKLFF	TGTGCCAGCAGTGAAGCGCGGGAAAAACTGTTTTTT
TRBD1	TRBV7-9	TRBJ2-7	NA	CASSLGTGQSYEQYF	TGTGCCAGCAGCTTGGGGACAGGGCAATCCTACGAGCAGTACTTC
TRBD2	TRBV9	TRBJ2-1	NA	CASSPRLAGRDEQFF	TGTGCCAGCAGCCCTCGACTAGCGGGGCGGGATGAGCAGTTCTTC
NA	TRBV4-3	TRBJ2-1	once	CASSQALERQNNEQFF	TGCGCCAGCAGCCAAGCCCTAGAGCGGCAAAACAATGAGCAGTTCTTC
NA	TRBV6-1	TRBJ2-3	NA	CASSPRGKADTQYF	TGTGCCAGCAGTCCCCGGGGGAAGGCAGATACGCAGTATTTT
TRBD1	TRBV9	TRBJ2-7	NA	CASSSTGGEQYF	TGTGCCAGCAGCTCCACAGGGGGCGAGCAGTACTTC
NA	TRBV5-1	TRBJ2-3	NA	CASSGRGRTTDTQYF	TGCGCCAGCAGCGGCCGAGGGCGGACCACAGATACGCAGTATTTT
NA	TRBV4-2	TRBJ2-7	NA	CASSPLAASGGYEQYF	TGTGCCAGCAGCCCACTTGCGGCAAGCGGAGGATACGAGCAGTACTTC
TRBD1	TRBV5-1	TRBJ2-2	NA	CASSEGGFDTGELFF	TGCGCCAGCAGCGAAGGGGGCTTCGACACCGGGGAGCTGTTTTTT
TRBD2	TRBV7-9	TRBJ2-3	NA	CASSSPTSGGADTQYF	TGTGCCAGCAGCTCTCCGACTAGCGGGGGGGCGGATACGCAGTATTTT
TRBD2	TRBV9	TRBJ2-3	NA	CASSAQLGLAGGSGQYF	TGTGCCAGCAGCGCCCAACTCGGACTAGCGGGGGGGTCGGGCCAATATTTT
TRBD1	TRBV15	TRBJ1-3	NA	CATSPDRGNSGNTIYF	TGTGCCACCAGCCCGGACAGGGGAAACTCTGGAAACACCATATATTTT
NA	TRBV7-9	TRBJ2-7	NA	CASSLAQGPYEQYF	TGTGCCAGCAGCTTAGCGCAGGGGCCCTACGAGCAGTACTTC
TRBD2	TRBV19	TRBJ2-1	NA	CASSVTSGTRYNEQFF	TGTGCCAGTAGTGTCACTTCCGGGACTAGATACAATGAGCAGTTCTTC
NA	TRBV29-1	TRBJ2-3	NA	CSVEAAGATDTQYF	TGCAGCGTTGAAGCAGCGGGCGCCACAGATACGCAGTATTTT
NA	TRBV2	TRBJ2-7	NA	CASSGDRTGLEQYF	TGTGCCAGCAGTGGGGATCGGACAGGACTAGAGCAGTACTTC
TRBD1	TRBV5-6	TRBJ2-7	once	CASSFGGRGLENEQYF	TGTGCCAGCAGCTTCGGGGGCAGGGGGCTTGAGAACGAGCAGTACTTC
TRBD1	TRBV6-5	TRBJ1-4	once	CASSYGQGNEKLFF	TGTGCCAGCAGTTACGGACAGGGGAATGAAAAACTGTTTTTT